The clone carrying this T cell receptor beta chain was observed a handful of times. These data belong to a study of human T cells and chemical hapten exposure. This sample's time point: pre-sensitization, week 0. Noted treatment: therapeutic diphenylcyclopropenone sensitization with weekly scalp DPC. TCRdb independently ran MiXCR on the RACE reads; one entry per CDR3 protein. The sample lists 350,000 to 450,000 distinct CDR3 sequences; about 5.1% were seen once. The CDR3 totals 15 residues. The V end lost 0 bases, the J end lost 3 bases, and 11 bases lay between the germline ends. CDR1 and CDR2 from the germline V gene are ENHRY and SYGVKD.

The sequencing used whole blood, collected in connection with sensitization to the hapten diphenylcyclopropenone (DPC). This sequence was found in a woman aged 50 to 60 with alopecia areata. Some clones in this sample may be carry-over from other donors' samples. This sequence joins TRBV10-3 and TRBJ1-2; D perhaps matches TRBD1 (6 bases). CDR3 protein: CAISESKGEYYGYTF. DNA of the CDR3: TGTGCCATCAGTGAGTCCAAGGGGGAGTACTATGGCTACACCTTC.